A selection of T cell receptor beta chains follows, all from one sample in a study of PD-1 blockade in mismatch repair-deficient tumors. The data were produced by immunoSEQ multiplex PCR, yet TCRdb's version contains in-frame clones alone and is incomplete. The sample holds under 95,000 clones, roughly 80% seen once. Sequenced here: peripheral blood, sampled 44 weeks after starting pembrolizumab. Receptors were obtained from an adult with mismatch repair-deficient cancer. Both conserved end residues are part of each CDR3. The order of the fields is D gene, J gene, V gene, CDR3 protein. The D gene is left open where the match is weak.

TRBD2 | TRBJ2-3 | TRBV30 | CAWSGWGLAGGGTQYF
- | TRBJ1-1 | TRBV5-6 | CASSLYQYTEAFF
TRBD1 | TRBJ2-5 | TRBV7-9 | CASSLARTGQETQYF
- | TRBJ2-1 | TRBV6-1 | CASSELWDTYYNEQFF
- | TRBJ2-5 | TRBV29-1 | CSAGRGTQETQYF
- | TRBJ1-5 | TRBV19 | CASKDRPYSNQPQHF
TRBD1 | TRBJ1-2 | TRBV19 | CASSPPGQPYTF
TRBD2 | TRBJ2-1 | TRBV7-9 | CASSLVPGGVYNEQFF
- | TRBJ2-3 | TRBV29-1 | CSVDAPDTQYF
- | TRBJ1-1 | TRBV29-1 | CSVRQALNTEAFF
TRBD2 | TRBJ2-7 | TRBV5-1 | CASSPRTSVSYEQYF
TRBD2 | TRBJ2-3 | TRBV18 | CASSSIAGNSDTQYF
- | TRBJ1-2 | TRBV7-8 | CASSLGVGGEGYTF
TRBD2 | TRBJ2-5 | TRBV19 | CATGTSGLQETQYF
TRBD1 | TRBJ2-3 | TRBV2 | CASSLGTGQTDTQYF
TRBD2 | TRBJ2-1 | TRBV9 | CASSEAGGGYNEQFF
TRBD1 | TRBJ2-5 | TRBV11-3 | CASSSGQAQETQYF
- | TRBJ2-1 | TRBV14 | CASSHRGYYHEQFF
- | TRBJ2-5 | TRBV11-3 | CASSVTQETQYF
- | TRBJ2-7 | TRBV2 | CASMGPPGEQYF
- | TRBJ2-3 | TRBV6-1 | CASSEGGGRQYF
- | TRBJ1-1 | TRBV16 | CASSQLIREAFF
- | TRBJ1-1 | TRBV27 | CASSLTADHTEAFF
- | TRBJ2-5 | TRBV11-2 | CASSLNGETQYF
- | TRBJ2-3 | TRBV4-1 | CASSQGGARDTQYF
- | TRBJ1-4 | TRBV4-1 | CASSQVGTTNEKLFF
- | TRBJ2-7 | TRBV5-1 | CASSLGGHSYEQYF
- | TRBJ2-7 | TRBV6-6 | CASSKDEQYF
- | TRBJ2-2 | TRBV6-4 | CASSDPGEAGELFF
TRBD2 | TRBJ2-7 | TRBV6-1 | CASSVPSGRAGYEQYF
- | TRBJ2-1 | TRBV2 | CASGIFGNEQFF
- | TRBJ2-3 | TRBV20-1 | CSAKFPDTQYF
- | TRBJ2-7 | TRBV11-1 | CASSQTGRGQYF
TRBD2 | TRBJ2-3 | TRBV7-9 | CASSFPRGREGKDTQYF
- | TRBJ2-3 | TRBV6-5 | CASSYGVTSNIGTQYF
- | TRBJ2-3 | TRBV2 | CASSEMGSDTQYF
TRBD2 | TRBJ2-2 | TRBV7-8 | CASSQGTRTNTGELFF
- | TRBJ2-1 | TRBV7-2 | CASSSSSRRYNEQFF
- | TRBJ1-2 | TRBV19 | CASSTPRFNYGYTF
- | - | TRBV7-8 | CASSLRTGFGIEQYF
- | TRBJ2-7 | TRBV6-1 | CASSEWQGYEQYF
- | TRBJ1-1 | TRBV7-3 | CASSLTAATEAFF
- | TRBJ2-1 | TRBV4-3 | CASSQGANNEQFF
- | TRBJ2-3 | TRBV30 | CAWSVGVSTDTQYF
TRBD2 | TRBJ2-1 | TRBV7-3 | CASRRSGTNEQFF
TRBD2 | TRBJ2-7 | TRBV9 | CASSVSGLSYEQYF
- | TRBJ2-1 | TRBV5-6 | CASSLEGYEQFF
- | TRBJ2-1 | TRBV9 | CASSPRRSSYNEQFF
- | TRBJ2-3 | TRBV27 | CASSLGLNGALDTQYF
- | TRBJ2-5 | TRBV9 | CASSGSPGPQETQYF